This TCR beta chain was profiled in a study of T cells in Graves' hyperthyroidism and ophthalmopathy (dated by TCRdb to the late 2010s). Some background on the complete study: Peripheral blood samples were taken at initial diagnosis, before any treatment was given. To identify TCR V-J signatures that set the groups apart, the researchers used a discovery cohort of 90 to 100 patients, made up of roughly 45 with Graves' ophthalmopathy and some 60 with stable Graves' hyperthyroidism. Prospective prediction of ophthalmopathy was tested in an independent validation cohort consisting of 18 to 20 hyperthyroidism patients and more than 15 patients who later progressed to ophthalmopathy. The 80 to 100 discovery patients were randomly divided into training and test sets at a 7:3 ratio. In roughly six Graves' hyperthyroidism patients, the study also compared T-cell repertoires from thyroid tissue with T-cell repertoires from blood. After blood sampling, hyperthyroidism patients were treated with methimazole at a starting dose of 30 mg daily, and ophthalmopathy patients were treated with high-dose intravenous methylprednisolone. TCR Vbeta CDR3 sequencing of some 140 peripheral blood samples (43 ophthalmopathy, 75 hyperthyroidism and approximately 17 progressor patients) is reported in the paper. Points the paper makes about the study in general: Sample size was not statistically predetermined, and investigators were not blinded to group allocation. Blood samples also contained most of the expanded thyroid clonotypes (frequency above 0.001), which suggests that blood repertoires may reflect thyroid immune responses. In validation, progression to ophthalmopathy was predicted by the model with 70.59% sensitivity and 72.22% specificity, a median of around 6.5 months before onset. A model built on a 13 V-J signature distinguished ophthalmopathy from stable hyperthyroidism, reaching roughly 88% sensitivity and around 81% specificity in cross-validation and 80%/75% in testing.

The CDR3 starts with the cysteine, ends with the phenylalanine, and has 13 residues. Only CDR3 DNA remains: 39 bases, in frame from the first base. V loses 3 bases of germline sequence and J loses 3 bases, and the interval between the two ends is 12 bases. Sequences DFQATT (CDR1) and SNEGSKA (CDR2) are obtained from the germline V gene (reference sequence). The table lists this clonotype with a few counts. Its antigen is still unknown. No clone much larger than this one lies a single base away; base qualities are absent. Stable Graves' hyperthyroidism was defined as the absence of progression to ophthalmopathy over 18 months of follow-up. Hyperthyroidism patients were newly diagnosed, with disease duration under 2 months, and aged 18 to 65 years. Exclusion was applied to patients with uncontrolled infections, other autoimmune diseases, pregnancy or lactation. Diagnoses were established on the basis of clinical symptoms, serum thyroxine and TRAb, thyroid ultrasound, and orbital computed tomography. PBMCs were separated from roughly 10 ml of fresh peripheral blood using Ficoll-Paque density gradient centrifugation. Total RNA was extracted using Trizol reagent, and RNA quality was assessed on an Agilent 2100 Bioanalyzer.

The TCR beta CDR3 regions were amplified from the RNA transcripts. For the first round of RT-PCR on the TCR CDR3, the HTBI primer set was used together with the Qiagen OneStep RT-PCR kit. Libraries were constructed in a second round of multiplex PCR, after which size selection and purification were carried out. Paired-end sequencing of the libraries was performed with 100 bp reads on an Illumina HiSeq2000. Per the authors' processing: SOAPnuke was used to process the raw data, removing reads that contained adapters or uncalled bases, had a mean Phred below 15, or lacked an exact match to the constant primer or identifier. High-quality paired reads were merged using COPE v1.2.5, and each unique nucleotide sequence was defined as a clonotype. MiTCR v1.1 was used to align the clonotypes against IMGT TRBV, TRBD and TRBJ reference segments. Only V-J combinations with frequency above 0.0001, covering approximately 99% of repertoires, were analysed. The TCS score was defined as F50 (clonal expansion) divided by E x V (chaos), with BLOSUM62-based TCRdist calculated between CDR3 peptides within each V-J. Welch's t-statistics and random forest reduced around 510 V-J features to 13, which were used in a naive Bayes classifier (R e1071). TCRdb's own reprocessing of the public reads used fastp at Q25 and MiXCR and kept productive beta chains. Rows with a matching CDR3 protein are joined into one entry that keeps the most common DNA and genes. TCRdb assigned the V and J calls; the authors' analysis was not used. The sample has roughly 380,000 distinct CDR3 sequences on record, 11% to 15% of them singletons. Together, the top ten hold more than 9.5% of the sample.

The sequence is built from TRBV20-1 and TRBJ2-7; the D gene identity is not certain. The clonotype originates from a woman in her sixties or seventies with Graves' hyperthyroidism. The sequenced material came from blood. The CDR3: CSASPWQSYEQYF. The DNA sequence is as follows: TGCAGTGCTAGTCCCTGGCAGAGCTACGAGCAGTACTTC.